The sequence of this T cell receptor beta chain was determined in a study of T cells expressing NK-cell markers. Turning to the study itself: Seven sequenced donors out of eight were HCMV-seropositive, one seronegative. Overall study results and limits: Several donors showed dominant NKG2C+ clonotypes comprising about 1.0-8% of their CD8+ T cells.

From the 5' RACE reads, TCRdb lists one entry per CDR3 protein and no DNA. This specimen shows fewer than 400,000 distinct CDR3 sequences; the ten leading clones hold approximately 11%. Germline values: CDR1 SGHRS, CDR2 YFSETQ. This CDR3 has 15 amino acids. To note about this clonotype: The antigen remains undetermined.

The sequence was collected from a woman aged 50 to 60 in good health. Sequenced material: blood T cells: a sorted CD56 or NKG2C T cell subset, CD4+ or CD8+ T cells, or bulk PBMC T cells (not recorded which). The chain uses TRBV5-1 and TRBJ2-3; TCRdb selects TRBD1, and the lack of DNA leaves this call unchecked. CDR3 loop: CASSPEARVRDTQYF. Variable domain in full (rest from reference TRBV5-1 and TRBJ2-3): KAGVTQTPRYLIKTRGQQVTLSCSPISGHRSVSWYQQTPGQGLQFLFEYFSETQRNKGNFPGRFSGRQFSNSRSEMNVSTLELGDSALYLCASSPEARVRDTQYFGPGTRLTVL.